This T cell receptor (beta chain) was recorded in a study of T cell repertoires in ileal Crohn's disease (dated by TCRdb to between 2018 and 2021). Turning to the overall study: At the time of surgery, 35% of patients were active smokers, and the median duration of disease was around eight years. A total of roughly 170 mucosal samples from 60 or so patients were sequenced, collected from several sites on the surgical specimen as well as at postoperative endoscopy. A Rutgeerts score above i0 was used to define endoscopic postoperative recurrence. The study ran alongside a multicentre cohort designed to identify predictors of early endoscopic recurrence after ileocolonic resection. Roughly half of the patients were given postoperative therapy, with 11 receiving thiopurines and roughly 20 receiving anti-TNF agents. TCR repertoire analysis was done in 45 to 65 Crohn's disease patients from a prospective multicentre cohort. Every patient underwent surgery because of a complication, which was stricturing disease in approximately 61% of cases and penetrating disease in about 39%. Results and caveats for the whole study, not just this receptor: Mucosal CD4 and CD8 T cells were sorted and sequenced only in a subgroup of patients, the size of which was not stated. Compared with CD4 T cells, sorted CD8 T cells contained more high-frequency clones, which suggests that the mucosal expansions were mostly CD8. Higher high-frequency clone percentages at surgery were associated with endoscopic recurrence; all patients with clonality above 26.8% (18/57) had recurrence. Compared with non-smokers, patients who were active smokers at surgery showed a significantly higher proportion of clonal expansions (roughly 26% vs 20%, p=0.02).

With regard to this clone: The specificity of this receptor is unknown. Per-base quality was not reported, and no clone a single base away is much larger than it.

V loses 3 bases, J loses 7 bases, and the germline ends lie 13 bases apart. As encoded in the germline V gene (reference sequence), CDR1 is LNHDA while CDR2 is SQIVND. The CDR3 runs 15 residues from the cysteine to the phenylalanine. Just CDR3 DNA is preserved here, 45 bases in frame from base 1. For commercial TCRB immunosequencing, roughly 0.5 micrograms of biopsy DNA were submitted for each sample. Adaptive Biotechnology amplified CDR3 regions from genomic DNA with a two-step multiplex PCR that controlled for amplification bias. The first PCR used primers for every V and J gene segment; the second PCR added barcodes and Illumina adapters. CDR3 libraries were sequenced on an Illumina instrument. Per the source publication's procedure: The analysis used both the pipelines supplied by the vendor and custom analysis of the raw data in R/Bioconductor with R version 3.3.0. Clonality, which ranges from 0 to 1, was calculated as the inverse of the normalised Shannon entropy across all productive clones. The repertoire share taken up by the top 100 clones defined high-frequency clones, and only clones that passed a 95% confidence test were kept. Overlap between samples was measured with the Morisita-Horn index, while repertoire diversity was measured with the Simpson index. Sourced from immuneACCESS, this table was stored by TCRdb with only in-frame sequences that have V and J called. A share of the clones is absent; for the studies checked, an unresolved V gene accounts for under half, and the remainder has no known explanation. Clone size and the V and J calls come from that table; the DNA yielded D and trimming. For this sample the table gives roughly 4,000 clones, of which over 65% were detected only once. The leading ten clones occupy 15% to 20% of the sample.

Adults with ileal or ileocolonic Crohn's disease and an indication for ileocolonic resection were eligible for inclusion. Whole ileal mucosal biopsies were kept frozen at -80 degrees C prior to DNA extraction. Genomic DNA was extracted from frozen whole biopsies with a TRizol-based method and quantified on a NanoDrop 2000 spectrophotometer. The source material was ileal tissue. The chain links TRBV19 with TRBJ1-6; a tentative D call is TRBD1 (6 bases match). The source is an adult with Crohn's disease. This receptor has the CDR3 CASSIGGAGNSPLHF. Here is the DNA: TGTGCCAGTAGTATCGGGGGGGCAGGGAATTCACCCCTCCACTTT.